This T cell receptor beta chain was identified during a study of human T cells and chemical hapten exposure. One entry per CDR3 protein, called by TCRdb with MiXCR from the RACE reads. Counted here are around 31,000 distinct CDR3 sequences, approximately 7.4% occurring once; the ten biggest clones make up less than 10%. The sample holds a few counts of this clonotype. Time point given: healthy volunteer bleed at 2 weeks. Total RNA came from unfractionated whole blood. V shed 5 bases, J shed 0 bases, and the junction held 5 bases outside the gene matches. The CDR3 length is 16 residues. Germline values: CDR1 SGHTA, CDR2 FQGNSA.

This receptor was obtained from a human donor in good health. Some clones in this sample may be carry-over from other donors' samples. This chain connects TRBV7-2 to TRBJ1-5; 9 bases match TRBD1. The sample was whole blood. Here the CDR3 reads CASSTGGSYSNQPQHF. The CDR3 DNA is TGTGCCAGCAGCACAGGGGGCAGCTATAGCAATCAGCCCCAGCATTTT.